The source of this TCR beta chain is a study of T cells in Graves' hyperthyroidism and ophthalmopathy. About the research overall: Initial diagnosis, before any treatment, was when peripheral blood was collected. Findings and caveats of the study: Median prediction lead before ophthalmopathy onset was about 6.7 months with the model.

The TCR beta CDR3 regions underwent amplification using RNA transcripts as the source. Researchers ran a first-round RT-PCR on the TCR CDR3 using the HTBI primer set. TCRdb called the multiplex PCR reads again in MiXCR, with one record for every CDR3 protein. Of under 350,000 distinct CDR3 sequences listed, roughly 14% are singletons. For this clonotype: Its antigen remains unidentified.

Germline V gene lookup returns CDR1 MNHEY and CDR2 SMNVEV (reference sequence). CDR3 size: 14 residues. With 5 bases removed from V and 3 bases from J, the gap between germline ends came to 11 bases. Blood dates from first hyperthyroidism diagnosis, before any ophthalmopathy symptoms. Sequenced: blood. The gene calls are TRBV27 and TRBJ1-3; D is perhaps TRBD1 (6 bases). The clonotype comes from a woman in her 30s with Graves' hyperthyroidism that later progressed to Graves' ophthalmopathy. The CDR3 loop is CASSPIGGGNTIYF. As DNA, the CDR3 is TGTGCCAGCAGTCCTATAGGGGGTGGAAACACCATATATTTT.